The entry that follows covers one T cell receptor beta chain sequence. The sample has other DNA sequences that encode this CDR3 too. This record comes from a study of blood T cell repertoires in COVID-19. Study-wide context: Samples of COVID-19 (acute and convalescent) were obtained from the United States, Italy and Spain. Sample material is recorded as cDNA or gDNA derived from T cells, B-cell-depleted T cells, or PBMCs.

As originally analysed: Cell counts per sample came from amplifying reference gene primers. Generated by immunoSEQ multiplex PCR, the TCRdb table keeps only in-frame clones and is missing some. That table is the source of V, J and clone size, and D and trimming were worked out from the DNA. Among 200,000 to 250,000 clones listed, 86% were seen once. The germline V gene encodes CDR1 KGHSH and CDR2 LQKENI. The CDR3 consists of 13 residues. V lost 3 bases to trimming and J lost 3 bases, with 8 bases between them. The sequence was obtained from a man in his sixties with acute or convalescent COVID-19. The chain links TRBV18 to TRBJ1-1; D is unclear. Sequencing was carried out using peripheral blood. The CDR3 loop is CASSPSGDTEAFF. The CDR3 DNA reads as TGTGCCAGCTCACCTTCCGGTGACACTGAAGCTTTCTTT.